The T cell receptor (beta chain) described here comes from a study of lymphopenia after photon versus proton radiotherapy. Some clones are missing from TCRdb's copy, which holds only in-frame ones; the method was immunoSEQ multiplex PCR. In the table there are around 31,000 clones, 75% to 90% of which are singletons. The specimen was peripheral blood, collected from a patient treated with proton-based radiotherapy. This clonotype was sampled from a woman in her seventies with pancreatic cancer. Some clones in this sample may be carry-over from other donors' samples.

The CDR3 reads CASSRQATSGNTIYF. The CDR3 DNA reads as TGTGCCAGCAGCCGACAAGCAACCTCTGGAAACACCATATATTTT. This chain uses TRBV6-5 with TRBJ1-3; D unclear. CDR3 length: 15 amino acids. V was clipped by 6 bases and J by 0 bases, with 12 bases between them. The germline gives CDR1 MNHEY, CDR2 SVGAGI.